This TCR beta chain was sequenced for a study of CD8+CD57+ T cells in acquired aplastic anemia. Study-level findings and limits: Patients and controls were found to share 25 to 35 CD8+ CDR3 sequences.

Remarks on this clonotype: Its antigen is undetermined.

Genomic DNA constituted the template upon which TCR beta VDJ and CDR3 profiling was performed. One entry per CDR3 protein results from TCRdb running MiXCR on the reads. There are roughly 250,000 distinct CDR3 sequences in the sample; approximately 82% occur only once, and 35% to 50% lies in the top ten. The sequenced patients had an expansion of CD8+CD57+ cells seen by flow cytometry. The patients all had a severe acquired aplastic anemia diagnosis. When blood sampling took place, the patients had received no therapy. The germline gives CDR1 SGHVS, CDR2 FQNEAQ. V lost 5 bases to trimming and J lost 17 bases, with 25 bases between them. This CDR3 region has 15 residues.

This chain links TRBV7-8 with TRBJ1-6; D uncertain. Sequenced: sorted CD4+, CD8+, or CD8+CD57+ T cells (not recorded which) from PBMCs. This receptor was taken from a human donor with aplastic anemia. DNA of the CDR3: TGTGCCAGCAGCGCGGTACCGGGTCAAACTGAAGCTTTCCACTTT. Its protein is CASSAVPGQTEAFHF.